Below, 16 T cell receptor beta chains from the same sample are listed, as sequenced in a study of blood T cell repertoires in COVID-19 (dated by TCRdb to 2020 to 2022). The library was built by means of the immunoSEQ multiplex PCR assay. TCRdb provides this immuneACCESS table in a form limited to in-frame rearrangements. Some clones are lacking; in checked studies, under half of them reflect an unresolved V gene, and why the rest are absent is not known. This sample is represented by 200,000 to 250,000 clones; over 70% of them were singletons. The top ten clonotypes cover 5.5% of the sample. Sequenced input: peripheral blood. The receptors originated from a woman aged 70 to 79 with acute or convalescent COVID-19.

The gene calls are TRBV28 and TRBJ2-7; D possibly corresponds to TRBD2 (6 bases). There are 14 residues in the CDR3. Trimming cost V 3 bases and J 1 base, with 10 bases left between them. Per germline, CDR1 MDHEN and CDR2 SYDVKM. Written as DNA, the CDR3 is TGTGCCAGCAGTTTCGAGCGGGTTTCCTACGAGCAGTACTTC. This codes for CASSFERVSYEQYF.

In its sample, this clone was seen once. The V gene is TRBV11-2, the J gene TRBJ2-3; 8 nucleotides align to TRBD2. V was clipped by 6 bases and J by 4 bases; unmatched bases: 12. The CDR3 is made up of 16 amino acids. The germline V gene encodes CDR1 SGHAT and CDR2 FQNNGV. In nucleotides, the CDR3 is TGTGCCAGCAGTGTAGGGGGGGCGGGAGGTGCAGATACGCAGTATTTT. Its translation is CASSVGGAGGADTQYF.

The chain combines TRBV9 with TRBJ2-3; D not resolved. CDR1 is SGDLS, CDR2 YYNGEE, per germline. Trimming took off 4 bases at V and 5 bases at J, with 8 bases between the two ends. The CDR3 spans 12 residues. CDR3 sequence reads: CASSPILDTQYF. The DNA for the CDR3 is TGTGCCAGCAGCCCCATACTAGATACGCAGTATTTT.

This clone was detected only a few times. The J gene is TRBJ2-5, the V gene TRBV5-1; TRBD2 aligns across 8 bases. The CDR3 length is 14 residues. From germline, CDR1 is SGHRS and CDR2 YFSETQ. Trimming cost V 1 base and J 4 bases; bases outside gene matches: 3. The CDR3 loop reads CASSLSLAGETQYF. Here the CDR3 DNA reads TGCGCCAGCAGCTTGTCCCTAGCGGGAGAGACCCAGTACTTC.

V is TRBV7-2 and J is TRBJ2-1, with D unclear. The CDR3 extends over 14 amino acids. Germline lookup yields CDR1 SGHTA and CDR2 FQGNSA. V lost 5 bases and J lost 6, with 14 bases in between. CDR3 DNA: TGTGCCAGCAGCGGAGTGGTATCCCTCAATGAGCAGTTCTTC. Its protein product is CASSGVVSLNEQFF.

The chain is built from TRBV28 and TRBJ2-1; tentative D call: TRBD2 (6 bases). Trimming removed 1 base from V and 5 bases from J, with 12 bases in between. The CDR3 runs to 15 residues. The V gene's germline CDR1 is MDHEN and CDR2 SYDVKM. The CDR3 DNA reads as TGTGCCAGCAGTTTATTGGGCGGGACCGACAATGAGCAGTTCTTC. Protein sequence: CASSLLGGTDNEQFF.

The chain has TRBV19 and TRBJ1-5; TRBD1 agrees at 9 bases. V was clipped by 5 bases and J by 2 bases; unmatched bases: 1. CDR3 length equals 14 residues. CDR1 LNHDA and CDR2 SQIVND come from the germline V gene (reference sequence). CDR3 sequence: CASSGDRGNQPQHF. The CDR3 bases are TGTGCCAGTAGTGGGGACAGGGGCAATCAGCCCCAGCATTTT. Using reference TRBV19 and TRBJ1-5 for the parts outside the CDR3, the full variable domain is DGGITQSPKYLFRKEGQNVTLSCEQNLNHDAMYWYRQDPGQGLRLIYYSQIVNDFQKGDIAEGYSVSREKKESFPLTVTSAQKNPTAFYLCASSGDRGNQPQHFGDGTRLSIL.

The V and J genes are TRBV20-1 and TRBJ1-5; weak D call: TRBD1 (5 bases). CDR1 is DFQATT, CDR2 SNEGSKA, per germline (reference sequence). V gave up 3 bases and J gave up 2 bases, with 8 bases separating them. CDR3 length: 13 residues. DNA for the CDR3: TGCAGTGCTAGTTCGGGGGGCAATCAGCCCCAGCATTTT. Its protein product is CSASSGGNQPQHF.

This chain connects TRBV19 to TRBJ1-6; possible D gene TRBD1, 6 bases. The germline V gene encodes CDR1 LNHDA and CDR2 SQIVND (reference sequence). V was cut by 3 bases and J by 10 bases, with 16 bases left in between. This CDR3 is 15 amino acids long. This CDR3 reads CASSISQGIGSPLHF. The CDR3 coding sequence is TGTGCCAGTAGTATCTCACAGGGAATCGGCTCACCCCTCCACTTT.

The chain recombines TRBV28 with TRBJ2-7; D is possibly TRBD1 (6 bases). The CDR3 totals 12 residues. With 5 bases removed from V and 3 bases from J, the gap between germline ends came to 8 bases. Germline V gives CDR1 MDHEN, CDR2 SYDVKM. CDR3 in amino acids: CASSPDSYEQYF. The CDR3, as DNA: TGTGCCAGCAGTCCGGACAGCTACGAGCAGTACTTC.

In this sample, this clone turned up once. The chain has TRBV18 and TRBJ2-1, with 8 positions matching TRBD1. The CDR3 sequence is 16 residues long. The junction had 6 bases not matched to a gene; V was cut back by 2 bases and J by 3 bases. Per the germline V gene, CDR1 is KGHSH and CDR2 is LQKENI. CDR3: CASSPKGQVLYNEQFF. The CDR3 DNA reads TGTGCCAGCTCACCAAAGGGACAGGTCCTCTACAATGAGCAGTTCTTC. Complete variable domain (other parts from reference TRBV18 and TRBJ2-1): NAGVMQNPRHLVRRRGQEARLRCSPMKGHSHVYWYRQLPEEGLKFMVYLQKENIIDESGMPKERFSAEFPKEGPSILRIQQVVRGDSAAYFCASSPKGQVLYNEQFFGPGTRLTVL.

This clone showed up just a few times. The chain carries TRBV27 and TRBJ2-7, with TRBD1 identical over 7 bases. The CDR3 runs 14 residues. Looked up from germline, CDR1 is MNHEY and CDR2 is SMNVEV (reference sequence). Unmatched junction bases numbered 8, after V lost 5 bases and J lost 4 bases. CDR3 nucleotide sequence: TGTGCCAGCAGTCCCTTCGACAGGGTGTACGAGCAGTACTTC. Translated, it gives CASSPFDRVYEQYF.

The rearrangement links TRBV10-1 to TRBJ2-7, with 10 bases matching TRBD1. Per germline, CDR1 WNHNN and CDR2 SYGVQD (reference sequence). The CDR3 covers 13 residues. The V gene end was trimmed by 7 bases and the J gene end by 6 bases; junction bases not matched to a gene: 6. The DNA for the CDR3 is TGCGCCAGCACGACAGGGGGCAAGGGCGAGCAGTACTTC. It codes for CASTTGGKGEQYF.

The chain joins TRBV7-2 to TRBJ2-6; TRBD1 agrees at 11 bases. The CDR3 is made up of 17 amino acids. The ends lost 5 bases at V and 3 bases at J; junction bases unmatched: 6. In germline, CDR1 is SGHTA, CDR2 FQGNSA. CDR3: CASSLGQGAYGANVLTF. CDR3 DNA: TGTGCCAGCAGCCTCGGACAGGGGGCTTATGGGGCCAACGTCCTGACTTTC.

This chain connects TRBV18 to TRBJ2-3; TRBD2 matches at 7 bases. The V segment lost 6 bases and the J segment 5 bases; nucleotides outside the gene matches: 14. Germline V gives CDR1 KGHSH, CDR2 LQKENI. CDR3 length: 16 residues. The chain's CDR3 is CASSPYMGGSGDTQYF. The CDR3 DNA sequence: TGTGCCAGCTCTCCCTATATGGGCGGGAGTGGAGATACGCAGTATTTT.

V gene TRBV30 combines with J gene TRBJ2-1, with 7 bases matching TRBD1. J lost 0 bases, V lost 0 bases, and 5 bases had no gene match. This CDR3 comprises 16 residues. In germline, CDR1 is GTSNPN, CDR2 SVGIG (reference sequence). The CDR3 loop is CAWSVRGQISYNEQFF. CDR3 bases: TGTGCCTGGAGTGTAAGGGGACAGATCTCCTACAATGAGCAGTTCTTC. Variable domain in full (rest from reference TRBV30 and TRBJ2-1): SQTIHQWPATLVQPVGSPLSLECTVEGTSNPNLYWYRQAAGRGLQLLFYSVGIGQISSEVPQNLSASRPQDRQFILSSKKLLLSDSGFYLCAWSVRGQISYNEQFFGPGTRLTVL.